Listed below are T cell receptor beta chains from one sample, sequenced in a study of blood T cell repertoires in COVID-19. Produced via immunoSEQ multiplex PCR; TCRdb's table is partial and in-frame only. The table records about 190,000 clones, less than 85% of them present only once. Sequenced input: peripheral blood. The receptors here all came from a woman between 45 and 60 years old with acute or convalescent COVID-19. Each CDR3 is given with its conserved first and last residue. D genes are given only for firm matches. Only some rows state a clone size, as once, few, many or a class for expanded clones.

j_gene | v_gene | abundance | d_gene | len | CDR3nt | CDR3aa
TRBJ1-5 | TRBV28 | . | . | 15 | TGTGCCAGCAGCTTCCCAGGGTCGCTCTATCAGCCCCAGCATTTT | CASSFPGSLYQPQHF
TRBJ1-1 | TRBV18 | . | . | 13 | TGTGCCAGCTCAACAGGATCCCAGGGTGAAGCTTTCTTT | CASSTGSQGEAFF
TRBJ1-1 | TRBV30 | . | TRBD1 | 12 | TGTGCCTTGGACAGGGCGAACACTGAAGCTTTCTTT | CALDRANTEAFF
TRBJ1-6 | TRBV5-6 | . | TRBD1 | 16 | TGTGCCAGCAGCCCCCGGACAGGGGGCGGGAATTCACCCCTCCACTTT | CASSPRTGGGNSPLHF
TRBJ2-1 | TRBV5-1 | . | . | 14 | TGCGCCAGCAGCTTAAACTCGGCCGGGAGTGAGCAGTTCTTC | CASSLNSAGSEQFF
TRBJ2-7 | TRBV6-5 | . | TRBD1 | 14 | TGTGCCAGCAGTTACGGACAGGGTGTCTACGAGCAGTACTTC | CASSYGQGVYEQYF
TRBJ1-6 | TRBV14 | . | TRBD1 | 15 | TGTGCCAGCAGCCAATTCAGGGGGAATAATTCACCCCTCCACTTT | CASSQFRGNNSPLHF
TRBJ1-2 | TRBV6-5 | . | . | 15 | TGTGCCAGCAGTTACGCGGGGGGAGGGGGCTATGGCTACACCTTC | CASSYAGGGGYGYTF
TRBJ2-2 | TRBV6-6 | few | TRBD2 | 17 | TGTGCCAGCAGTCAGACGGGACTAGCGGAGAACACCGGGGAGCTGTTTTTT | CASSQTGLAENTGELFF
TRBJ2-1 | TRBV29-1 | once | . | 12 | TGCAGCGTCCAGGGGAACACTGATGAGCAGTTCTTC | CSVQGNTDEQFF
TRBJ1-2 | TRBV27 | . | . | 16 | TGTGCCAGCAGTCCATATCCGGCGGGAGCTAACTATGGCTACACCTTC | CASSPYPAGANYGYTF
TRBJ1-4 | TRBV19 | . | TRBD1 | 15 | TGTGCCAGTATCCGGACAGGGGGCTTTAATGAAAAACTGTTTTTT | CASIRTGGFNEKLFF
TRBJ1-1 | TRBV6-5 | . | . | 14 | TGTGCCAGCAGGAAGCCTTCCGGGAACACTGAAGCTTTCTTT | CASRKPSGNTEAFF
TRBJ2-5 | TRBV20-1 | . | TRBD2 | 15 | TGCAGTGCTAGTGCAGCGGGAGGTCGCCAAGAGACCCAGTACTTC | CSASAAGGRQETQYF
TRBJ2-5 | TRBV5-1 | . | . | 17 | TGCGCCAGCAGCTTGTCCGTTGGCGGGGGCTCCCAAGAGACCCAGTACTTC | CASSLSVGGGSQETQYF
TRBJ1-2 | TRBV19 | . | TRBD1 | 15 | TGTGCCAGTAGTACCGGGACAGGGCTCGTGCGTGGCTACACCTTC | CASSTGTGLVRGYTF
TRBJ2-4 | TRBV11-2 | few | . | 18 | TGTGCCAGCAGCTTAGATTCTGGGGCAGGAGTAGCCAAAAACATTCAGTACTTC | CASSLDSGAGVAKNIQYF
TRBJ1-2 | TRBV14 | . | . | 15 | TGTGCCAGCAGCCAAGTGGTCGGAGGCGGGCAAGGCTACACCTTC | CASSQVVGGGQGYTF
TRBJ1-2 | TRBV5-1 | . | TRBD1 | 15 | TGCGCCAGCAGCTTGGCACCGGGGACAGACTATGGCTACACCTTC | CASSLAPGTDYGYTF
TRBJ2-7 | TRBV5-1 | . | TRBD1 | 16 | TGCGCCAGCAGCGCCCCGGGACAGGGGGCATCTTACGAGCAGTACTTC | CASSAPGQGASYEQYF
TRBJ1-6 | TRBV6-5 | once | . | 15 | TGTGCCAGCAGGGGCGCGGGCTCCTATAATTCACCCCTCCACTTT | CASRGAGSYNSPLHF
TRBJ1-2 | TRBV5-6 | few | . | 14 | TGTGCCAGCAGCCCCGGACTGGCTAACTATGGCTACACCTTC | CASSPGLANYGYTF
TRBJ1-2 | TRBV7-9 | few | TRBD1 | 14 | TGTGCCAGCAGCTTAGGACAGGGGAACTATGGCTACACCTTC | CASSLGQGNYGYTF
TRBJ1-2 | TRBV5-1 | . | TRBD1 | 13 | TGCGCCAGCAGAGTAGGGACAGTGGGTGGCTACACCTTC | CASRVGTVGGYTF
TRBJ1-6 | TRBV5-6 | . | TRBD1 | 18 | TGTGCCAGCAGCCACGGGACAGGGGTGGAGAGGATTAATTCACCCCTCCACTTT | CASSHGTGVERINSPLHF
TRBJ1-1 | TRBV27 | once | . | 13 | TGTGCCAGCCGGGGATTTATCGAGGGAGAAGCTTTCTTT | CASRGFIEGEAFF
TRBJ2-3 | TRBV6-5 | . | . | 12 | TGTGCCAGCAGGGAGGGGTTTGGTACGCAGTATTTT | CASREGFGTQYF
TRBJ1-5 | TRBV6-6 | . | . | 13 | TGTGCCAGCAGCCCTTCGGGGGATCAGCCCCAGCATTTT | CASSPSGDQPQHF
TRBJ1-3 | TRBV27 | . | . | 15 | TGTGCCAGCAGTTTTAATGGGCCCTCTGGAAACACCATATATTTT | CASSFNGPSGNTIYF
TRBJ2-7 | TRBV24-1 | few | TRBD1 | 14 | TGTGCCACCAGTGATCCGGGACAGCTATACGAGCAGTACTTC | CATSDPGQLYEQYF
TRBJ1-2 | TRBV19 | . | . | 14 | TGTGCCCACAGTAGGTCAGGGAATAACTATGGCTACACCTTC | CAHSRSGNNYGYTF
TRBJ2-3 | TRBV27 | . | . | 14 | TGTGCCAGCAGTTTAATCGCGAGCACAGATACGCAGTATTTT | CASSLIASTDTQYF
TRBJ1-6 | TRBV21-1 | once | . | 16 | TGTGCCAGCAGCAAATGGGACAAAGCCTCGAATTCACCCCTCCACTTT | CASSKWDKASNSPLHF
TRBJ2-1 | TRBV11-2 | . | . | 14 | TGTGCCAGCAGCTTAGAGAGCTCCTACAATGAGCAGTTCTTC | CASSLESSYNEQFF
TRBJ2-3 | TRBV28 | . | TRBD1 | 13 | TGTGCCAGCGGACAGGGGGGAACAGATACGCAGTATTTT | CASGQGGTDTQYF
TRBJ1-3 | TRBV11-2 | once | . | 19 | TGTGCCAGCAGCTTAGATAGCGGAGTCGGTCTGATCTCTGGAAACACCATATATTTT | CASSLDSGVGLISGNTIYF
TRBJ2-7 | TRBV5-1 | . | TRBD2 | 15 | TGCGCCAGCACCTCGACCCCGGGGGGGACCTACGAGCAGTACTTC | CASTSTPGGTYEQYF
TRBJ2-3 | TRBV27 | . | TRBD2 | 18 | TGTGCCAGCAGTTCCTGGGCTAGCGGGGGGGTTAGCACAGATACGCAGTATTTT | CASSSWASGGVSTDTQYF
TRBJ1-1 | TRBV28 | . | . | 16 | TGTGCCAGCAACGCGCCCCCCGGGACATCGAACACTGAAGCTTTCTTT | CASNAPPGTSNTEAFF
TRBJ2-2 | TRBV5-8 | many | . | 14 | TGTGCCAGCAGCTTGGATCTTAACACCGGGGAGCTGTTTTTT | CASSLDLNTGELFF
TRBJ2-2 | TRBV19 | . | TRBD2 | 17 | TGTGCCAGTAGTATTGTTTCGGGGGGAGGAAGCACCGGGGAGCTGTTTTTT | CASSIVSGGGSTGELFF
TRBJ1-5 | TRBV6-5 | . | . | 14 | TGTGCCAGCAGCCGAAGTAATTCGGGTCAGCCCCAGCATTTT | CASSRSNSGQPQHF
TRBJ2-7 | TRBV4-3 | . | TRBD1 | 15 | TGCGCCAGCAGCCAAGTCTACAGGGGGCCCTACGAGCAGTACTTC | CASSQVYRGPYEQYF
TRBJ1-1 | TRBV13 | . | TRBD1 | 14 | TGTGCCAGCAGCTTGGACAGGGGGCTTGATAAAGCTTTCTTT | CASSLDRGLDKAFF
TRBJ1-4 | TRBV29-1 | . | TRBD1 | 15 | TGCAGCGTAGGGGGGTCGACAGGGGGAGATGAAAAACTGTTTTTT | CSVGGSTGGDEKLFF
TRBJ1-4 | TRBV9 | . | TRBD1 | 14 | TGTGCCAGCAGCCCCCGGACAGGGGGCGGTGGACTGTTTTTT | CASSPRTGGGGLFF
TRBJ2-1 | TRBV7-9 | . | TRBD2 | 16 | TGTGCCAGCAGCTCAACCAGGACTAGCGGATACAATGAGCAGTTCTTC | CASSSTRTSGYNEQFF
TRBJ1-6 | TRBV5-6 | . | TRBD1 | 14 | TGTGCCAGCAGCTGGGCAGGGGGCACCGTACCCCTCCACTTT | CASSWAGGTVPLHF